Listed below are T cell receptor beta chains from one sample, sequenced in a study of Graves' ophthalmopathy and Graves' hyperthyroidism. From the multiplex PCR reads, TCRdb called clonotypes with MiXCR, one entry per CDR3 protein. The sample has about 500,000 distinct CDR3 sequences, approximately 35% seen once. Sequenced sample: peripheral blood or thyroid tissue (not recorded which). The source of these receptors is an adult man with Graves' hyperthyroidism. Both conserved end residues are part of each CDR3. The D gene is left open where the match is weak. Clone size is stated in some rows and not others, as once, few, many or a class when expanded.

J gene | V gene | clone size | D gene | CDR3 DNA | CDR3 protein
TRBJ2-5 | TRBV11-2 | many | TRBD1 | TGTGCCAGCAGCTCACAGGGGTTCCTAGAAGAGACCCAGTACTTC | CASSSQGFLEETQYF
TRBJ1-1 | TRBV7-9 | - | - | TGTGCCAGCAGTAGGGCCGGGGAGGGTGAAGCTTTCTTT | CASSRAGEGEAFF
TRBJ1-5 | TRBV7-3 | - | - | TGTGCCACAAACCCCCGGACAGTAGGCAGATGGGATCAGCCCCAGCATTTT | CATNPRTVGRWDQPQHF
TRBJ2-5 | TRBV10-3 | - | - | TGTGCCATCAAAAGAGCGGGCGAGAAGCAAGAGACCCAGTACTTC | CAIKRAGEKQETQYF
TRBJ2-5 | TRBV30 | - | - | TGTGCCTGGAGTGTACCTCCAGAGACCCAGTACTTC | CAWSVPPETQYF
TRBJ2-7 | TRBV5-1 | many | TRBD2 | TGCGCCAGCAGCTTGGAGCTAGCGGCCTACTACGAGCAGTACTTC | CASSLELAAYYEQYF
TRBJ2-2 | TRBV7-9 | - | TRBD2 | TGTGCCAGCAGATACCGATCCGGGACTAGCGGCACCGGGGAGCTGTTTTTT | CASRYRSGTSGTGELFF
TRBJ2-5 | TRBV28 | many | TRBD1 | TGTGCCAGCAGTTTACAGGGGGCAGAGGAGACCCAGTACTTC | CASSLQGAEETQYF
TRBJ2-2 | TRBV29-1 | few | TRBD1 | TGCAGCGTCCTCGACAGGGCCACCGGGGAGCTGTTTTTT | CSVLDRATGELFF
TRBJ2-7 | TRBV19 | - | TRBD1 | TGTGCCAGTAGCAAAGGGGCAGGGGGCCTGGGTGAGCAGTACTTC | CASSKGAGGLGEQYF
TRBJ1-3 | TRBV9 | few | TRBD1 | TGTGCCAGCAGCGTAGGAGGGACAGGGGCCCCTGGAAACACCATATATTTT | CASSVGGTGAPGNTIYF
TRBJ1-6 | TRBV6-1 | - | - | TGTGCCAGCAGTGATGTAAGCTCCTATAATTCACCCCTCCACTTT | CASSDVSSYNSPLHF
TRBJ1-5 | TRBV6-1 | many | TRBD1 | TGTGCCAGCAGTAAATGGGACAGGTCTGGTCAGCCCCAGCATTTT | CASSKWDRSGQPQHF
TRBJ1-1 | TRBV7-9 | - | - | TGTGCCAGCAGCTTAGTTTGGGGGAGGAACACTGAAGCTTTCTTT | CASSLVWGRNTEAFF
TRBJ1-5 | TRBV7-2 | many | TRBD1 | TGTGCCAGCAGCTTAGGACAGGGGGCTTGGAATCAGCCCCAGCATTTT | CASSLGQGAWNQPQHF
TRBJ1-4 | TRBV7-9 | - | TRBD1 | TGTGCCAGCAGCTTAGCCGGGACAGGGACCCTTGAAAAACTGTTTTTT | CASSLAGTGTLEKLFF
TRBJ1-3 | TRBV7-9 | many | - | TGTGCCAGCAGCTTCCGGGAGGCCCCTTCCAAAGGAAACACCATATATTTT | CASSFREAPSKGNTIYF
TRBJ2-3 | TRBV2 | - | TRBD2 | TGTGCCAGCAGGAGAAACGCCGGGACTAGCGGGGGGAGGACAGATACGCAGTATTTT | CASRRNAGTSGGRTDTQYF
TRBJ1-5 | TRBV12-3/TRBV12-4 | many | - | TGTGCCAGCAGCTTCCAGGAGAGCAATCAGCCCCAGCATTTT | CASSFQESNQPQHF
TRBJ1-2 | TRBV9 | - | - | TGTGCCAGCAGCGTGTCGGGGGGAGCCACTAACTATGGCTACACCTTC | CASSVSGGATNYGYTF
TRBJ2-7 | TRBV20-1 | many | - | TGCAGTGCTAGAGGACAGGAGTCCTACGAGCAGTACTTC | CSARGQESYEQYF
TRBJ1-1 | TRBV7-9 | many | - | TGTGCCAGCAGCTTAGAGGCCGTTCAGACTGAAGCTTTCTTT | CASSLEAVQTEAFF
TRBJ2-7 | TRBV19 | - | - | TGTGCCAGTAGTGCCAAACAGGAGTCCTACGAGCAGTACTTC | CASSAKQESYEQYF
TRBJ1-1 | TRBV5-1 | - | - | TGCGCCAGTAGCTTGGAATCGCAGGGCACCGCTGAAGCTTTCTTT | CASSLESQGTAEAFF
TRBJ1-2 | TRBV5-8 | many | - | TGTGCCAGCAGCTCGCGGATAGTGAATGGCTACACCTTC | CASSSRIVNGYTF
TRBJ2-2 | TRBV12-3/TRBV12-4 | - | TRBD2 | TGTGCCAGCAGTTTCTATAGCGGGCCCACCGGGGAGCTGTTTTTT | CASSFYSGPTGELFF
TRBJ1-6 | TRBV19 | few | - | TGTGCCAGTAGTATTCGGTCAGGAGGGAATTCACCCCTCCACTTT | CASSIRSGGNSPLHF
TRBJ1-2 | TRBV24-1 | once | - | TGTGCCACCAGTGATACGGGGCTGACTAGCGGCTACACCTTC | CATSDTGLTSGYTF